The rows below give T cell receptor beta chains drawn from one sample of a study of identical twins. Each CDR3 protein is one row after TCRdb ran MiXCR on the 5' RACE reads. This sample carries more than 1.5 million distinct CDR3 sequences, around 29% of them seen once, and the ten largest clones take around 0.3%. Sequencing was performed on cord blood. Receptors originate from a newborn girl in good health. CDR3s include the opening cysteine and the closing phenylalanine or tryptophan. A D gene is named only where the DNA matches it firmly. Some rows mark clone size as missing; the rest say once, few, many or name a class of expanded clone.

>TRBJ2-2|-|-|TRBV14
CASSPIGLSELFF
TGTGCCAGCAGCCCCATAGGACTCTCGGAGCTGTTTTTT
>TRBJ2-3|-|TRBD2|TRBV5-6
CASGVTSGGLGATQYF
TGTGCCAGCGGCGTGACTAGCGGGGGCCTCGGTGCTACGCAGTATTTT
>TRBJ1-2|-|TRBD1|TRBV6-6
CASSYSKGTGEGYTF
TGTGCCAGCAGTTACTCGAAGGGGACAGGGGAAGGCTACACCTTC
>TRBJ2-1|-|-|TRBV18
CASSPPSGGQQFF
TGTGCCAGCTCACCACCGTCGGGCGGGCAGCAGTTCTTC
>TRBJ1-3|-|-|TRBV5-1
CASSLPASSGGNTIYF
TGCGCCAGCAGCTTGCCCGCGTCCTCTGGTGGAAACACCATATATTTT
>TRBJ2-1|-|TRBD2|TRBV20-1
CSASLARTSGRAGETQFF
TGCAGTGCTAGTCTGGCAAGGACTAGCGGGAGGGCCGGTGAGACCCAGTTCTTC
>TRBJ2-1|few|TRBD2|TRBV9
CASSVEASGSSYNEQFF
TGTGCCAGCAGCGTAGAGGCTAGCGGGAGCTCTTACAATGAGCAGTTCTTC
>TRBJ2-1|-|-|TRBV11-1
CASSLFALTSSSYNEQFF
TGTGCCAGCAGCTTATTTGCCCTCACTAGCAGCTCCTACAATGAGCAGTTCTTC
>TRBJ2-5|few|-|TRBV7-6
CASSLALAQYF
TGTGCCAGCAGCTTAGCGTTGGCCCAGTACTTC
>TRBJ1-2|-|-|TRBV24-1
CATSDFRGSGYTF
TGTGCCACCAGTGATTTTCGGGGGAGTGGCTACACCTTC
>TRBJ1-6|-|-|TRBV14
CASSRKDWWSSPLHF
TGTGCCAGCAGCCGGAAGGACTGGTGGAGCTCACCCCTCCACTTT
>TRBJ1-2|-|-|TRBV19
CASTLRNTNYGYTF
TGTGCCAGTACCCTAAGGAATACTAACTATGGCTACACCTTC
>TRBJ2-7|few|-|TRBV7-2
CASSLGSLLERPRYEQYF
TGTGCCAGCAGCTTAGGTTCCCTACTAGAGCGCCCACGTTACGAGCAGTACTTC
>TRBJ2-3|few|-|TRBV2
CASSEDPDDPEGTDTQYF
TGTGCCAGCAGTGAAGATCCTGATGACCCCGAGGGCACAGATACGCAGTATTTT
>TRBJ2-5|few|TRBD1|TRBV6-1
CASSEPPDRVETQYF
TGTGCCAGCAGTGAGCCACCGGACAGGGTAGAGACCCAGTACTTC